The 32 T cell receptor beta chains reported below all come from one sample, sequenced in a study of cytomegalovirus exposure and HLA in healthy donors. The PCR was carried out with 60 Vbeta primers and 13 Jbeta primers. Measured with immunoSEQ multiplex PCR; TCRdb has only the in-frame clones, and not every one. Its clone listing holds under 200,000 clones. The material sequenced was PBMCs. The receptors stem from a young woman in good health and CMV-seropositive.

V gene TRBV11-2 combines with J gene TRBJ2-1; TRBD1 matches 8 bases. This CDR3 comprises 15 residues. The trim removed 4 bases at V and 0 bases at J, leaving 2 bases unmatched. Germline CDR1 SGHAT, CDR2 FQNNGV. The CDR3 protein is CASSSGQGSYNEQFF. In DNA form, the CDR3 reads TGTGCCAGCAGCTCCGGACAGGGCTCCTACAATGAGCAGTTCTTC.

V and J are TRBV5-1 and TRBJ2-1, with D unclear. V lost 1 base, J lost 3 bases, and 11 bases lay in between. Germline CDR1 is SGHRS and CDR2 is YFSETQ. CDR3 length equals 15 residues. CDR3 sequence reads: CASSLTYAVYNEQFF. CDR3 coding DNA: TGCGCCAGCAGCTTGACGTACGCGGTCTACAATGAGCAGTTCTTC.

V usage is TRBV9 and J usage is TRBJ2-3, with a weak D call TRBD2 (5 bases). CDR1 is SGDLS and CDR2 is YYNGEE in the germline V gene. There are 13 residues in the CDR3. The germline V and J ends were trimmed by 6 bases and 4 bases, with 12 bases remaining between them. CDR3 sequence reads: CASNVDSADTQYF. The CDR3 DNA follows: TGTGCCAGCAACGTCGATAGCGCAGATACGCAGTATTTT.

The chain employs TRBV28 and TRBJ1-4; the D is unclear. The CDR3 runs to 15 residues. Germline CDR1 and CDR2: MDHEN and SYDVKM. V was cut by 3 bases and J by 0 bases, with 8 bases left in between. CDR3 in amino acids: CASSFGLTTNEKLFF. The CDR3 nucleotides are TGTGCCAGCAGTTTCGGACTCACAACTAATGAAAAACTGTTTTTT.

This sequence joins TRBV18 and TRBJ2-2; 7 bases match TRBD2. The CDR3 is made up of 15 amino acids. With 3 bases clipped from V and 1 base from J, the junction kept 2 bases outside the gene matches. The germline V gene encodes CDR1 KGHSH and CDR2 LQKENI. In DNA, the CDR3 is TGTGCCAGCTCACCCACTAGCGTGAACACCGGGGAGCTGTTTTTT. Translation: CASSPTSVNTGELFF.

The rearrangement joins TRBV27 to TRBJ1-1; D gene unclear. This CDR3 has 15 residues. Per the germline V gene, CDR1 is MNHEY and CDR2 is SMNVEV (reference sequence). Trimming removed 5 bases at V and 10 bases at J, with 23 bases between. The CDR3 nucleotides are TGTGCCAGCAGTCGGTCAGCCCCCCGGAGTGATGGAGCTTTCTTT. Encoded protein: CASSRSAPRSDGAFF.

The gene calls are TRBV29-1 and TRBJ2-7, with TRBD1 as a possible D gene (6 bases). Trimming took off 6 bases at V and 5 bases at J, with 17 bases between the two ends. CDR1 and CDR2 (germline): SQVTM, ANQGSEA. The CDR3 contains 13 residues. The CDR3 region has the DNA TGCAGCGTGCACAGGGATGGGATCAACGAGCAGTACTTC. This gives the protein CSVHRDGINEQYF.

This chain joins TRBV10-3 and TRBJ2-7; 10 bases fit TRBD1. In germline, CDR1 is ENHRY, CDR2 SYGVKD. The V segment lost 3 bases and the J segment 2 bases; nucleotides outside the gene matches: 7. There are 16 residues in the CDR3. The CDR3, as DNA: TGTGCCATCAGTGATCAACGACAGGGGGCTCCCTACGAGCAGTACTTC. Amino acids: CAISDQRQGAPYEQYF.

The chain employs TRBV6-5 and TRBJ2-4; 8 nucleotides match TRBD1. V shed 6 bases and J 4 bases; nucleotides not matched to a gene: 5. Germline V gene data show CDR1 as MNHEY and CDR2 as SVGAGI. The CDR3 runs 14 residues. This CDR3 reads CASSWTGSKNIQYF. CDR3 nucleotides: TGTGCCAGCAGCTGGACAGGGTCAAAAAACATTCAGTACTTC.

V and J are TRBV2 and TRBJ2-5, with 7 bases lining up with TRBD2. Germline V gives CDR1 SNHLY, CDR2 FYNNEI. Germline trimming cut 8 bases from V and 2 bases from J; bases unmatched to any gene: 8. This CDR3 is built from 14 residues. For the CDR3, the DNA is TGTGCCAGCGTCTATATGGGAGGGCAAGAGACCCAGTACTTC. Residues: CASVYMGGQETQYF.

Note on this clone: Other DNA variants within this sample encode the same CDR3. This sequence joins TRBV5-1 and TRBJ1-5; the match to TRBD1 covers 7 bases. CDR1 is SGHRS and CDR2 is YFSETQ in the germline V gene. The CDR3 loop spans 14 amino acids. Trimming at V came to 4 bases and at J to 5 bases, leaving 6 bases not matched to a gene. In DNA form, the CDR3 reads TGCGCCAGCAGCCCAGGACAGGAGGATCAGCCCCAGCATTTT. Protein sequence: CASSPGQEDQPQHF.

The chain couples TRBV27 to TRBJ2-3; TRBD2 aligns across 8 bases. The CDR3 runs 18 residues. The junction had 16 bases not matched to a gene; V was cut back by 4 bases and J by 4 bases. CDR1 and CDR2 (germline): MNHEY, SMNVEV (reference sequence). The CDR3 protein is CASSWPREGRGAPDTQYF. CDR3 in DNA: TGTGCCAGCAGTTGGCCGCGTGAGGGGCGGGGGGCCCCAGATACGCAGTATTTT.

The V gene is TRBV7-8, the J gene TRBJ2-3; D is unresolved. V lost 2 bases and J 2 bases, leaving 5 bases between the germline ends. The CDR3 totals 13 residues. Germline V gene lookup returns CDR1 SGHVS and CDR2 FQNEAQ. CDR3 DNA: TGTGCCAGCAGCTTATCTTACACAGATACGCAGTATTTT. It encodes CASSLSYTDTQYF. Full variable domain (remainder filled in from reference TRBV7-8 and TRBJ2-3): GAGVSQSPRYKVAKRGQDVALRCDPISGHVSLFWYQQALGQGPEFLTYFQNEAQLDKSGLPSDRFFAERPEGSVSTLKIQRTQQEDSAVYLCASSLSYTDTQYFGPGTRLTVL.

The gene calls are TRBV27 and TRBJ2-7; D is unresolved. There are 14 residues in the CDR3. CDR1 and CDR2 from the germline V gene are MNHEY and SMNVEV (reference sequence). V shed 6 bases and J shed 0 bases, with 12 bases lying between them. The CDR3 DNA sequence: TGTGCCAGCAGGAGACAACCGAGCTCCTACGAGCAGTACTTC. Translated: CASRRQPSSYEQYF.

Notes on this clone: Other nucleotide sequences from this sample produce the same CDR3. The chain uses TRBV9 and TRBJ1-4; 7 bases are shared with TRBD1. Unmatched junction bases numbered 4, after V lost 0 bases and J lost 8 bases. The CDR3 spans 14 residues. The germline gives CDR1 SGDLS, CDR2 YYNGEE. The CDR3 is CASSVGQGGEKLFF. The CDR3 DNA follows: TGTGCCAGCAGCGTAGGACAGGGCGGGGAAAAACTGTTTTTT.

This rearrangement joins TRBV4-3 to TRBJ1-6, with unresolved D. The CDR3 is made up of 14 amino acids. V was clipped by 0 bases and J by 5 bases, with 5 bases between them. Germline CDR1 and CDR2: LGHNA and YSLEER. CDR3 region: CASSQDGDNSPLHF. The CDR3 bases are TGCGCCAGCAGCCAAGACGGGGATAATTCACCCCTCCACTTT.

The CDR3 sequence is CASSLAGSRGGGYTF. The CDR3 DNA follows: TGTGCCAGCAGCTTAGCAGGGTCCCGGGGGGGTGGCTACACCTTC. The chain carries TRBV7-9 and TRBJ1-2; possibly TRBD1 for D (5 bases). The V and J ends lost 0 bases and 7 bases respectively, with 15 bases between them. This CDR3 is 15 amino acids long. CDR1 is SEHNR and CDR2 is FQNEAQ in the germline V gene (reference sequence).

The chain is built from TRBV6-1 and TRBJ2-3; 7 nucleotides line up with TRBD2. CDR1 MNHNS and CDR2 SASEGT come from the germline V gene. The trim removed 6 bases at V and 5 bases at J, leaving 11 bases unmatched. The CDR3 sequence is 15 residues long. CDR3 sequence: CASSEGGGNGDTQYF. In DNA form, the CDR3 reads TGTGCCAGCAGCGAGGGCGGGGGAAATGGAGATACGCAGTATTTT.

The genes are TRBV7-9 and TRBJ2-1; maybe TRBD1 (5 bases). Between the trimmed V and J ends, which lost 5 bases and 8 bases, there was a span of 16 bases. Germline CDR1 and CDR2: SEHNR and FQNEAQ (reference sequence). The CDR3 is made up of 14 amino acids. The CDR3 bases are TGTGCCAGCAGCCACACCCGACAGAAGGATGAGCAGTTCTTC. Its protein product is CASSHTRQKDEQFF.

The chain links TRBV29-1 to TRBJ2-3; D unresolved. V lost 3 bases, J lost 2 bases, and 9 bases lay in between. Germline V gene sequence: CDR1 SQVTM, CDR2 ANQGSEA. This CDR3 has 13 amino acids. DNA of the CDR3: TGCAGCGTTGAGTCGTCTAACACAGATACGCAGTATTTT. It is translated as CSVESSNTDTQYF.

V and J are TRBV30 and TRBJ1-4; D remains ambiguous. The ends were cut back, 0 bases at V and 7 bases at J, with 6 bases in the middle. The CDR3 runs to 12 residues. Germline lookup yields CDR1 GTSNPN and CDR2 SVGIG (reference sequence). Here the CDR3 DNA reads TGTGCCTGGAGTGTAACCGGTGAAAAACTGTTTTTT. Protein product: CAWSVTGEKLFF. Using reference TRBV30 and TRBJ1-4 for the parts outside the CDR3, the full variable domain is SQTIHQWPATLVQPVGSPLSLECTVEGTSNPNLYWYRQAAGRGLQLLFYSVGIGQISSEVPQNLSASRPQDRQFILSSKKLLLSDSGFYLCAWSVTGEKLFFGSGTQLSVL.

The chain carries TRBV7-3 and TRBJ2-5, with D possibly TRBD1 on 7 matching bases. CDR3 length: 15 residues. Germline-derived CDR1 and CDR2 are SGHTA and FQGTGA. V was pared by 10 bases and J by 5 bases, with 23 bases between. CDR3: CAISQGGSWWETQYF. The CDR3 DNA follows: TGTGCCATCTCCCAGGGGGGATCCTGGTGGGAGACCCAGTACTTC.

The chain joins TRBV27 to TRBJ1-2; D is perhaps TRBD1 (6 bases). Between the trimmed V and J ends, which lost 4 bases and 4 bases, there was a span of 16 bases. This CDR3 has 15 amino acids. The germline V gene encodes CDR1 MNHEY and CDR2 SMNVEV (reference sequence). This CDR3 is CASSYYEGHFYGYTF. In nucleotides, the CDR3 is TGTGCCAGCAGTTACTACGAGGGACATTTCTATGGCTACACCTTC.

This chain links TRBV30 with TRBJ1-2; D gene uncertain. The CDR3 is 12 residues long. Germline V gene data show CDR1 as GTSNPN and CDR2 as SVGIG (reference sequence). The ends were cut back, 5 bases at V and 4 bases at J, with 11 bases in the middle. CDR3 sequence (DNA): TGTGCCTGGGTGGGGAGATCCTATGGCTACACCTTC. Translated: CAWVGRSYGYTF.

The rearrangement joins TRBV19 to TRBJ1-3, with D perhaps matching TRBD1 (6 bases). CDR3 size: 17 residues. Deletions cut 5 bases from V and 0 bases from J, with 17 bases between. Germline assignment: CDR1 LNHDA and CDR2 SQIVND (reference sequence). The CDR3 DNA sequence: TGTGCCAGTAGTCATACGCGACAGGCCAGCTCTGGAAACACCATATATTTT. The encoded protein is CASSHTRQASSGNTIYF. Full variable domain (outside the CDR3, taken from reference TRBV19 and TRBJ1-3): DGGITQSPKYLFRKEGQNVTLSCEQNLNHDAMYWYRQDPGQGLRLIYYSQIVNDFQKGDIAEGYSVSREKKESFPLTVTSAQKNPTAFYLCASSHTRQASSGNTIYFGEGSWLTVV.

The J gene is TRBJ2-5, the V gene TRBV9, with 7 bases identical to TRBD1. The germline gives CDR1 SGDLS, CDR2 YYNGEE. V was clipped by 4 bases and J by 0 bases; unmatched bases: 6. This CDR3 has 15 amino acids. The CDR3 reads CASSPQGQNQETQYF. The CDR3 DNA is TGTGCCAGCAGCCCCCAGGGACAGAACCAAGAGACCCAGTACTTC.

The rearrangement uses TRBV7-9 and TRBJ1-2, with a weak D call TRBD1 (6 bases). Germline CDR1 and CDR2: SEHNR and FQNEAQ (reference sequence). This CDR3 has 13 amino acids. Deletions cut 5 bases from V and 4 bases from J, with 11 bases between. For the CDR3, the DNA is TGTGCCAGCAGCGAAGGGGGGGGCTATGGCTACACCTTC. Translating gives CASSEGGGYGYTF.

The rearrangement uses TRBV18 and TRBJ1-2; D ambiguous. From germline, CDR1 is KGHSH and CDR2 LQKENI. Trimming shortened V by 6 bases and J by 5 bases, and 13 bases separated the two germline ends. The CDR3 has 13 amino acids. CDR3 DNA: TGTGCCAGCTCGCCGACCTCGGGGTATGGCTACACCTTC. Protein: CASSPTSGYGYTF.

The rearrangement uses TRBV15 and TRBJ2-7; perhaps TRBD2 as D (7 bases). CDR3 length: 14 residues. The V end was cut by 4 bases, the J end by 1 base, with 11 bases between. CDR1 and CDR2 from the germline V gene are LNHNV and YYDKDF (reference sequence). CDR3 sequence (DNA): TGTGCCACCAGCACCGCGGGGGCGTCCTACGAGCAGTACTTC. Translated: CATSTAGASYEQYF. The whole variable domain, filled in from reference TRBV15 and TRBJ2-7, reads DAMVIQNPRYQVTQFGKPVTLSCSQTLNHNVMYWYQQKSSQAPKLLFHYYDKDFNNEADTPDNFQSRRPNTSFCFLDIRSPGLGDTAMYLCATSTAGASYEQYFGPGTRLTVT.

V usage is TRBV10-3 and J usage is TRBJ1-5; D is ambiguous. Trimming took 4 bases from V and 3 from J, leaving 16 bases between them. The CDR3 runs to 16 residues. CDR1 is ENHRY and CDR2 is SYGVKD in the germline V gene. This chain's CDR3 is CAISGMDRGFNQPQHF. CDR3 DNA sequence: TGTGCCATCAGTGGAATGGACCGGGGATTCAATCAGCCCCAGCATTTT.

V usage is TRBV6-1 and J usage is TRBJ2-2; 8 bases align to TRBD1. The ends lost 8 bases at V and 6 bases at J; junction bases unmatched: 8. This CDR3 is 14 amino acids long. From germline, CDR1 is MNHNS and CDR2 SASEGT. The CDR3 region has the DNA TGTGCCAGCCCCGGACAGGGAGGCCCCGGGGAGCTGTTTTTT. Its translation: CASPGQGGPGELFF.

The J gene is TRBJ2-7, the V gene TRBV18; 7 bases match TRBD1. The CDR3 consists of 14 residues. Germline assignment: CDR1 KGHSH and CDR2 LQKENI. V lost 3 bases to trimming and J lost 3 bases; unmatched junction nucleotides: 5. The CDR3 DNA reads TGTGCCAGCTCACCCGACAGGGAGAACTACGAGCAGTACTTC. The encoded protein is CASSPDRENYEQYF.